Here is one T cell receptor (beta chain) with its context. The antigen remains unidentified. This entry is derived from a study of a mutant IDH1 vaccine in newly diagnosed glioma. At the level of the study: Treated patients showed a male proportion of about 60%, a female proportion of approximately 38%, and a mean age of 40.4 years. Most had both radiotherapy and temozolomide beforehand; others had only one.

Profiled with immunoSEQ multiplex PCR; TCRdb holds only in-frame clones, not every one. Of 30,000 or so clones in the sample, roughly nine tenths were seen once. General observations from the study: Variations in leading peripheral T cell clonotypes appeared to have no connection with pseudoprogression. Immune responses arising from the vaccine appeared in about 92% of patients.

Indicated time point: baseline, week 1 (first vaccination visit). Treatment: pre-vaccination baseline after standard-of-care therapy. This CDR3 spans 14 amino acids. V trimming: 4 bases; J trimming: 4 bases; junction bases outside the gene matches: 5. CDR1 and CDR2 (germline): SGHRS, YFSETQ. The gene calls are TRBV5-1 and TRBJ1-2; TRBD1 aligns across 9 bases. This TCR came from a woman between 40 and 55 years old with glioma. This sample comprised PBMCs, obtained from a glioma patient treated with radiotherapy, temozolomide or both. The CDR3 nucleotides are TGCGCCAGCAGCCCCGGGGACAGGGCCTATGGCTACACCTTC. Protein sequence: CASSPGDRAYGYTF.